Listed below are T cell receptor beta chains from one sample, sequenced in a study of T-cell memory formation after mild COVID-19. MiXCR, applied by TCRdb to the 5' RACE reads, yields one record per CDR3 protein. The sample shows 350,000 or so distinct CDR3 sequences, about 21% of them seen only once. Input material: PBMCs or a T cell subset sorted from them (not recorded which). The source of these receptors is an adult woman who had mild COVID-19 (a few samples of this study predate the infection). Cell type and time point are not known. Each CDR3 is given with its conserved first and last residue.

V	J	CDR3
TRBV13	TRBJ2-3	CASSLEFDPTDTQYF
TRBV7-8	TRBJ2-5	CASSLRLAGQRTQYF
TRBV29-1	TRBJ1-2	CSVAQGADYGYTF
TRBV12-3/TRBV12-4	TRBJ1-4	CASTSSGPLFKSNEKLFF
TRBV12-3/TRBV12-4	TRBJ2-3	CASSLRFRDSGTDTQYF
TRBV6-2/TRBV6-3	TRBJ2-3	CASSSQTDTQYF
TRBV5-1	TRBJ2-1	CASSLNPTYEQFF
TRBV6-5	TRBJ2-1	CASKPGGSSYNEQFF
TRBV9	TRBJ1-1	CASSVAGGTPDTEAFF
TRBV11-3	TRBJ2-2	CASSSGNPGGTGELFF
TRBV7-9	TRBJ1-4	CASSYSAGEKLFF
TRBV29-1	TRBJ2-3	CSGRREGSTDTQYF
TRBV7-2	TRBJ1-2	CASSNRQGVLYGYTF
TRBV20-1	TRBJ2-1	CSARNPTYNEQFF
TRBV30	TRBJ2-7	CAWSVDTSYEQYF
TRBV27	TRBJ2-1	CASRLTEYNEQFF
TRBV21-1	TRBJ2-1	CASSGRTGGEKFF
TRBV5-5	TRBJ1-1	CASSLFLRGGTEAFF
TRBV5-5	TRBJ1-2	CASSFWGTGGGRYGYTF
TRBV4-1	TRBJ2-3	CASSQDPGLGGISSSTDTQYF
TRBV20-1	TRBJ2-5	CSATGLQETQYF
TRBV20-1	TRBJ2-7	CSARTGRLREQYF
TRBV20-1	TRBJ2-5	CSASSPGAQETQYF
TRBV29-1	TRBJ2-7	CSVGQARDYEQYF
TRBV20-1	TRBJ2-1	CSARAGLVDEQFF
TRBV5-1	TRBJ1-2	CASSLGSPYGYTF
TRBV18	TRBJ1-2	CASSPPVAGGVYGYTF
TRBV15	TRBJ2-7	CATSRGRSASGRTYEQYF
TRBV3-1	TRBJ2-7	CASSQAWKTYEQYF
TRBV5-1	TRBJ2-7	CASSSLTSGSYEQYF
TRBV12-5	TRBJ2-2	CASGPGTSGANTGELFF
TRBV20-1	TRBJ2-1	CSASPLAGVRNEQFF
TRBV6-6	TRBJ2-3	CASSPREDTQYF
TRBV24-1	TRBJ2-2	CATSDFPGELFF
TRBV6-1	TRBJ2-1	CASRRSGGHSISYNEQFF
TRBV7-6	TRBJ2-1	CASTPLGQHNEQFF
TRBV2	TRBJ2-3	CASSRELRTDTQYF
TRBV3-1	TRBJ2-2	CASSQRGFSGELFF
TRBV12-3/TRBV12-4	TRBJ1-1	CASSFGTGGNTEAFF
TRBV9	TRBJ2-3	CASSPLGGPFTDTQYF
TRBV6-5	TRBJ1-2	CASSYTRNYGYTF
TRBV20-1	TRBJ1-2	CSAGGQGAPWGYGYTF
TRBV29-1	TRBJ1-2	CSAEGNGYTF
TRBV6-1	TRBJ2-7	CASSRGHVANEQYF
TRBV5-1	TRBJ1-5	CASSTTGVNQPQHF
TRBV9	TRBJ1-6	CASSKDLGNSPLHF
TRBV5-1	TRBJ1-3	CASSLEPGNTIYF
TRBV6-6	TRBJ1-4	CASSKGTVTNEKLFF
TRBV24-1	TRBJ1-5	CATSDRVNQPQHF
TRBV7-6	TRBJ2-3	CASSPALDTQYF
TRBV2	TRBJ2-1	CASSRTWEVNEQFF
TRBV2	TRBJ1-5	CASSKDRAGQPQHF
TRBV7-2	TRBJ2-2	CASSPSGSGGTGELFF
TRBV18	TRBJ2-3	CASSPGTPDTQYF
TRBV7-8	TRBJ2-1	CASSLGTFGSGRPFSYNEQFF
TRBV7-7	TRBJ2-5	CASSVTSGGETQYF
TRBV4-3	TRBJ1-4	CASSHIGTFSTNEKLFF
TRBV15	TRBJ2-5	CATSRENWGETQYF
TRBV7-9	TRBJ2-7	CASSPLRGPAYEQYF